Listed here are 32 T cell receptor beta chains from one sample, sequenced in a study of blood T cell repertoires in COVID-19 (dated by TCRdb to 2019 to 2021). The method was the immunoSEQ multiplex PCR assay. As stored in TCRdb, this immuneACCESS dataset retains in-frame rearrangements with V and J assigned. A fraction of the clones does not appear; measured against another copy, unresolved V genes explain less than half of the discrepancy, and the remainder lacks a known reason. In all, the sample holds 250,000 or so clones, and 90% of those were seen once. Of the sample, about 0.95% is held by the ten largest clones. Sequencing input: PBMCs or T cells enriched from blood (not recorded which). The receptors were sampled from a man aged 45-60 years who had been exposed to COVID-19.

The sample holds a few counts of this clone. The chain has TRBV7-2 and TRBJ2-1; D gene ambiguous. Between the trimmed V and J ends, which lost 2 bases and 0 bases, there was a span of 5 bases. The CDR3 loop spans 14 amino acids. CDR1 is SGHTA, CDR2 FQGNSA, per germline. For the CDR3, the DNA is TGTGCCAGCAGCTTAATTAGCTCCTACAATGAGCAGTTCTTC. It is translated as CASSLISSYNEQFF.

The chain is built from TRBV7-6 and TRBJ2-2; 10 bases match TRBD1. This CDR3 region has 15 residues. V dropped 5 bases and J dropped 4; count of bases not matched to a gene: 4. CDR1 SGHVS and CDR2 FNYEAQ come from the germline V gene. CDR3 sequence reads: CASSRRTGGTGELFF. Written as DNA, the CDR3 is TGTGCCAGCAGCCGACGGACAGGGGGCACCGGGGAGCTGTTTTTT.

The chain is built from TRBV19 and TRBJ2-1; TRBD2 might be the D (5 bases). V was cut by 4 bases and J by 9 bases, with 22 bases left in between. The length of the CDR3 is 16 residues. Germline values: CDR1 LNHDA, CDR2 SQIVND (reference sequence). The CDR3: CASSTLKARALFEQFF. CDR3 sequence (DNA): TGTGCCAGTAGTACCCTTAAGGCGCGGGCCCTCTTTGAGCAGTTCTTC.

The genes are TRBV2 and TRBJ1-5, with D unresolved. The CDR3 covers 18 residues. Per the germline V gene, CDR1 is SNHLY and CDR2 is FYNNEI. V was cut by 3 bases and J by 2 bases, with 20 bases left in between. The CDR3 sequence is CASSERRSRGWGNQPQHF. CDR3 DNA sequence: TGTGCCAGCAGTGAGCGGCGTTCACGAGGTTGGGGCAATCAGCCCCAGCATTTT. The variable domain in full, completed from reference TRBV2 and TRBJ1-5, reads EPEVTQTPSHQVTQMGQEVILRCVPISNHLYFYWYRQILGQKVEFLVSFYNNEISEKSEIFDDQFSVERPDGSNFTLKIRSTKLEDSAMYFCASSERRSRGWGNQPQHFGDGTRLSIL.

The V and J genes are TRBV11-3 and TRBJ2-5, with TRBD2 identical over 14 bases. The J segment lost 5 bases and the V segment lost 5 bases, leaving 7 bases of the junction unmatched. Germline V gene lookup returns CDR1 SGHNT and CDR2 YENEEA. This CDR3 region has 16 residues. In nucleotides, the CDR3 is TGTGCCAGCAGCAACCGACTAGCGGGGGGGTGGGAGACCCAGTACTTC. Translated: CASSNRLAGGWETQYF.

The gene calls are TRBV5-1 and TRBJ1-2, with TRBD1 identical over 8 bases. CDR3 length: 15 residues. From germline, CDR1 is SGHRS and CDR2 YFSETQ. J gave up 5 bases and V 4 bases, and 10 bases lay outside the gene matches. The CDR3 reads CASSMDRALQYGYTF. In DNA, the CDR3 is TGCGCCAGCAGCATGGACAGGGCGTTACAGTATGGCTACACCTTC.

The genes are TRBV28 and TRBJ1-5; weak D call: TRBD1 (6 bases). The CDR3 consists of 14 residues. Germline CDR1 is MDHEN and CDR2 is SYDVKM. Trimming cost V 5 bases and J 5 bases, with 13 bases left between them. This chain's CDR3 is CASSRGGPYQPQHF. CDR3 nucleotide sequence: TGTGCCAGCAGTCGGGGGGGGCCGTATCAGCCCCAGCATTTT.

This clone showed up just a few times. The genes are TRBV9 and TRBJ1-3; D gene uncertain. The V gene lost 1 base and the J gene lost 0 bases, with 8 bases spanning the gap. The CDR3 consists of 15 residues. Germline V gives CDR1 SGDLS, CDR2 YYNGEE. CDR3 region: CASSVNQASGNTIYF. In DNA, the CDR3 is TGTGCCAGCAGCGTAAATCAGGCCTCTGGAAACACCATATATTTT.

The chain uses TRBV11-1 and TRBJ2-7; 7 bases fit TRBD2. J was trimmed by 2 bases and V by 2 bases; bases with no gene match: 3. CDR1 SGHAT and CDR2 FQDESV come from the germline V gene (reference sequence). The CDR3 runs to 14 residues. For the CDR3, the DNA is TGTGCCAGCAGCTTAAGGGAGGGACCCTACGAGCAGTACGTC. Its protein product is CASSLREGPYEQYV.

The chain has TRBV28 and TRBJ2-5; 7 nucleotides match TRBD2. Germline trimming cut 8 bases from V and 2 bases from J; bases unmatched to any gene: 14. Per the germline V gene, CDR1 is MDHEN and CDR2 is SYDVKM. This CDR3 comprises 16 residues. CDR3: CASLHIGRGNQETQYF. In DNA, the CDR3 is TGTGCCAGCCTCCACATAGGGAGGGGAAATCAAGAGACCCAGTACTTC.

The chain couples TRBV10-3 to TRBJ1-2, with 7 bases fitting TRBD1. Germline V CDR1 and CDR2: ENHRY, SYGVKD. V dropped 4 bases and J dropped 6; count of bases not matched to a gene: 2. This CDR3 is 12 amino acids long. This CDR3 reads CAISGTGDGYTF. Here the CDR3 DNA reads TGTGCCATCAGTGGAACAGGGGATGGCTACACCTTC.

V is TRBV15 and J is TRBJ2-3, with a weak D call TRBD2 (5 bases). CDR3 size: 16 residues. Trimming shortened V by 0 bases and J by 1 base, and 11 bases separated the two germline ends. Germline values: CDR1 LNHNV, CDR2 YYDKDF (reference sequence). The CDR3 nucleotides are TGTGCCACCAGCAGAGATGAGGGCTGGGGCACAGATACGCAGTATTTT. It codes for CATSRDEGWGTDTQYF.

This chain links TRBV3-1 (or the pseudogene TRBV3-2) with TRBJ2-3, with 7 bases identical to TRBD2. The ends lost 5 bases at V and 5 bases at J; junction bases unmatched: 7. The CDR3 extends over 14 amino acids. Looked up from germline, CDR1 is LGHDT and CDR2 is YNNKEL (reference sequence). The CDR3 sequence is CASSSGWGGDTQYF. CDR3 nucleotide sequence: TGTGCCAGCAGCTCAGGTTGGGGGGGAGATACGCAGTATTTT.

The chain links TRBV19 to TRBJ1-5; maybe TRBD1 (5 bases). Trimming removed 4 bases from V and 6 bases from J, with 13 bases in between. The CDR3 loop spans 14 amino acids. The germline gives CDR1 LNHDA, CDR2 SQIVND (reference sequence). The CDR3 DNA is TGTGCCAGTAGTACGGACATAGACGTTCAGCCCCAGCATTTT. Translation: CASSTDIDVQPQHF.

The V call is TRBV18, the J call TRBJ2-7; a possible D gene is TRBD2 (6 bases). The V gene lost 5 bases and the J gene lost 1 base, with 15 bases spanning the gap. The length of the CDR3 is 15 residues. CDR1 is KGHSH, CDR2 LQKENI, per germline. CDR3 in DNA: TGTGCCAGCTCAGCCGGGACGGGGGTATCCTACGAGCAGTACGTC. It codes for CASSAGTGVSYEQYV.

In DNA form, the CDR3 reads TGCGCCAGCAGCTTGGCCTCGGGAGTGGTGACCCAGTACTTC. Translated, it gives CASSLASGVVTQYF. J is TRBJ2-5 and V is TRBV5-1; D might be TRBD2 (6 bases). The CDR3 runs to 14 residues. Germline V gives CDR1 SGHRS, CDR2 YFSETQ. Trimming took 0 bases from V and 7 from J, leaving 13 bases between them.

The chain employs TRBV19 and TRBJ1-6; D is possibly TRBD1 (5 bases). The CDR3 is 15 residues long. Germline V gene data show CDR1 as LNHDA and CDR2 as SQIVND (reference sequence). V was trimmed by 4 bases and J by 5 bases, leaving 12 bases between them. The CDR3 region is CASSTEGLNNSPLHF. The CDR3 DNA reads as TGTGCCAGTAGTACGGAGGGGTTGAATAATTCACCCCTCCACTTT.

This clone was seen a few times. The chain carries TRBV29-1 and TRBJ2-2, with D hard to call. The CDR3 consists of 15 residues. The germline V gene encodes CDR1 SQVTM and CDR2 ANQGSEA. V lost 4 bases to trimming and J lost 0 bases, with 12 bases between them. The CDR3 protein is CSVGLRLANTGELFF. In nucleotides, the CDR3 is TGCAGCGTTGGACTTCGTCTAGCGAACACCGGGGAGCTGTTTTTT.

This sequence joins TRBV28 and TRBJ1-5; 7 nucleotides match TRBD1. The CDR3 contains 16 residues. Germline V gene sequence: CDR1 MDHEN, CDR2 SYDVKM. After removal of 6 bases from V and 4 bases from J, the junction contained 12 bases not matched to a gene. The CDR3 region has the DNA TGTGCCAGCAGACCACAGGGGAGAGGGAGAAATCAGCCCCAGCATTTT. As protein: CASRPQGRGRNQPQHF.

This chain links TRBV28 with TRBJ1-1, with TRBD1 matching over 7 bases. J lost 3 bases, V lost 7 bases, and 8 bases had no gene match. The germline V gene has CDR1 MDHEN and CDR2 SYDVKM. The CDR3 is 14 residues long. The CDR3 loop reads CASNPLDRYTEAFF. The CDR3 coding sequence is TGTGCCAGCAATCCGTTGGACAGGTACACTGAAGCTTTCTTT.

V usage is TRBV5-1 and J usage is TRBJ2-4; TRBD2 matches 8 bases. Germline CDR1 reads SGHRS; CDR2 reads YFSETQ. The CDR3 is 16 amino acids. With V trimmed by 6 bases and J by 6 bases, 14 bases remained unmatched. CDR3 sequence reads: CASTLRSGAGGNIQYF. CDR3 DNA sequence: TGCGCCAGCACCCTTCGCTCGGGGGCGGGGGGAAACATTCAGTACTTC. Full variable domain (outside the CDR3, taken from reference TRBV5-1 and TRBJ2-4): KAGVTQTPRYLIKTRGQQVTLSCSPISGHRSVSWYQQTPGQGLQFLFEYFSETQRNKGNFPGRFSGRQFSNSRSEMNVSTLELGDSALYLCASTLRSGAGGNIQYFGAGTRLSVL.

V and J are TRBV6-1 and TRBJ2-7, with TRBD1 as a possible D gene (6 bases). The germline V gene has CDR1 MNHNS and CDR2 SASEGT. The length of the CDR3 is 13 residues. Trimming took off 6 bases at V and 0 bases at J, with 9 bases between the two ends. The CDR3 spells CASRETGSYEQYV. CDR3 sequence (DNA): TGTGCCAGCAGGGAGACAGGCTCCTACGAGCAGTACGTC.

The CDR3 DNA reads as TGTGCCAGCAGCCCCCTAGCGGGGGGAAGGAATGAGCAGTTCTTC. It translates to CASSPLAGGRNEQFF. This chain joins TRBV7-9 and TRBJ2-1; TRBD2 matches at 11 bases. The CDR3 runs to 15 residues. V shed 5 bases and J 7 bases; nucleotides not matched to a gene: 7. From germline, CDR1 is SEHNR and CDR2 FQNEAQ (reference sequence).

This clone was picked up one time. The V gene is TRBV5-1, the J gene TRBJ1-6; 8 bases match TRBD1. Germline V CDR1 and CDR2: SGHRS, YFSETQ. This CDR3 comprises 14 residues. J lost 6 bases, V lost 4 bases, and 3 bases had no gene match. CDR3 nucleotide sequence: TGCGCCAGCAGCACCGACAGGGGTAATTCACCCCTCCACTTT. Its protein is CASSTDRGNSPLHF.

The CDR3 region is CASSLRSPYEQYF. As DNA, the CDR3 is TGTGCCAGCAGCTTGCGCAGTCCCTACGAGCAGTACTTC. The V call is TRBV5-6, the J call TRBJ2-7; no definite D call. V lost 1 base to trimming and J lost 2 bases, with 7 bases between them. This CDR3 region has 13 residues. Germline V CDR1 and CDR2: SGHDT, YYEEEE.

The chain couples TRBV5-4 to TRBJ2-2, with 10 bases fitting TRBD1. The CDR3 loop spans 15 amino acids. Germline V gene sequence: CDR1 SGHNT, CDR2 YYREEE (reference sequence). V lost 2 bases to trimming and J lost 5 bases; unmatched junction nucleotides: 3. In DNA form, the CDR3 reads TGTGCCAGCAGCTTCGACAGGGGGCAAACCGGGGAGCTGTTTTTT. This sequence encodes CASSFDRGQTGELFF.

The chain uses TRBV28 and TRBJ2-3; no clear D gene. Trimming pared 7 bases from V and 2 bases from J, leaving 7 bases between. There are 12 residues in the CDR3. CDR1 and CDR2 (germline): MDHEN, SYDVKM. CDR3 residues: CASTGTTDTQYF. The CDR3 DNA reads as TGTGCCAGCACAGGAACCACAGATACGCAGTATTTT.

Remarks on this clone: One end of the junction fails to match germline, which may point to a read error. The chain combines TRBV7-7 with TRBJ2-5, with D perhaps matching TRBD2 (6 bases). Looked up from germline, CDR1 is SSHAT and CDR2 is FNYEAQ (reference sequence). The CDR3 loop spans 15 amino acids. The DNA for the CDR3 is TGTGCTAGCAGCGCAACCGGGACTTATCGAGAGACCCAGTACTTC. Translation gives CASSATGTYRETQYF.

J is TRBJ1-1 and V is TRBV18; possibly TRBD1 for D (6 bases). The ends were cut back, 2 bases at V and 6 bases at J, with 13 bases in the middle. This CDR3 has 14 amino acids. Germline V gene lookup returns CDR1 KGHSH and CDR2 LQKENI. The CDR3 DNA reads TGTGCCAGCTCACCAAGCCGGCGGACAGCTGAAGCTTTCTTT. Translating it yields CASSPSRRTAEAFF.

This chain uses TRBV11-2 with TRBJ1-1, with D perhaps TRBD1 (5 bases). Trimming removed 6 bases at V and 9 bases at J, with 14 bases between. Germline CDR1 is SGHAT and CDR2 is FQNNGV. There are 12 residues in the CDR3. CDR3: CASSAPTGKAFF. CDR3 in DNA: TGTGCCAGCAGTGCTCCTACAGGTAAAGCTTTCTTT.

The V call is TRBV29-1, the J call TRBJ2-2, with 11 nucleotides matching TRBD2. The CDR3 runs 16 residues. Germline V gene sequence: CDR1 SQVTM, CDR2 ANQGSEA. J was trimmed by 1 base and V by 4 bases; bases with no gene match: 5. CDR3 protein: CSVAVGTSGNTGELFF. CDR3 bases: TGCAGCGTTGCGGTGGGGACTAGCGGGAACACCGGGGAGCTGTTTTTT.

V is TRBV7-9 and J is TRBJ1-3; D is undetermined. The CDR3 loop spans 11 amino acids. Germline assignment: CDR1 SEHNR and CDR2 FQNEAQ (reference sequence). Trimming shortened V by 7 bases and J by 8 bases, and 9 bases separated the two germline ends. CDR3 region: CASILQHTIYF. The CDR3, as DNA: TGTGCCAGCATTCTACAGCACACCATATATTTT.